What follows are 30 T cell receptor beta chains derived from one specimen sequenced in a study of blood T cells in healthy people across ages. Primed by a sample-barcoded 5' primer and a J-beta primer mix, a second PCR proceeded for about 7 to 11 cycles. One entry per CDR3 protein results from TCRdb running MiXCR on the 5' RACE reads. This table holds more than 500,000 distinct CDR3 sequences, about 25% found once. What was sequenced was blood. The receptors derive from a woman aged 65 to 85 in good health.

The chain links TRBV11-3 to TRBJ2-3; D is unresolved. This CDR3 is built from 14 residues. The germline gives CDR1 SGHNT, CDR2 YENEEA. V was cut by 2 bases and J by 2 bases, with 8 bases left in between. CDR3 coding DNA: TGTGCCAGCAGCTTACCTCTTCTCACAGATACGCAGTATTTT. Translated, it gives CASSLPLLTDTQYF.

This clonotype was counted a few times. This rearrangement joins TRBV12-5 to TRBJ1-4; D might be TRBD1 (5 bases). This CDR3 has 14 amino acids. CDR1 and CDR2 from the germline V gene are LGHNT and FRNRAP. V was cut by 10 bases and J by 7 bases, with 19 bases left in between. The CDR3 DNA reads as TGTGCTATCCCCACCGGGGCCGAGACTGAAAAACTGTTTTTT. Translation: CAIPTGAETEKLFF. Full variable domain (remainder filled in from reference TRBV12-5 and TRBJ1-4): DARVTQTPRHKVTEMGQEVTMRCQPILGHNTVFWYRQTMMQGLELLAYFRNRAPLDDSGMPKDRFSAEMPDATLATLKIQPSEPRDSAVYFCAIPTGAETEKLFFGSGTQLSVL.

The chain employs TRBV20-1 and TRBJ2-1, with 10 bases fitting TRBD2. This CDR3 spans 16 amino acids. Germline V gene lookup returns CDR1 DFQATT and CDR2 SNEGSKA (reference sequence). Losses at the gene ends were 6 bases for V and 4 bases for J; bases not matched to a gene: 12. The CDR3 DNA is TGCAGTGCCCGCCCCCCTTCTAGCGGGGGTTACAATGAGCAGTTCTTC. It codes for CSARPPSSGGYNEQFF.

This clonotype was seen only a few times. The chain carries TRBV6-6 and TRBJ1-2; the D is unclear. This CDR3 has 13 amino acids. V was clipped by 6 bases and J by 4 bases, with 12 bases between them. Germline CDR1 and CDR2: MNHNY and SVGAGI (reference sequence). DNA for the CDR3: TGTGCCAGCAGCCCGGAAGAGTCCTATGGCTACACCTTC. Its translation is CASSPEESYGYTF.

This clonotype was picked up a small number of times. CDR3 loop: CASSFDRGLYGYTF. DNA for the CDR3: TGTGCCAGCAGCTTCGACAGGGGACTCTATGGCTACACCTTC. The chain combines TRBV9 with TRBJ1-2; TRBD1 matches 8 bases. The CDR3 runs 14 residues. V was pared by 4 bases and J by 4 bases, with 6 bases of the junction left unmatched. Germline loops: CDR1 SGDLS, CDR2 YYNGEE.

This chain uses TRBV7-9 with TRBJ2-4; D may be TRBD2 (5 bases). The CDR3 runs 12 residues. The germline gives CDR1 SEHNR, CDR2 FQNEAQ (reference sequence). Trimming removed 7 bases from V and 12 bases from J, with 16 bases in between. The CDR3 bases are TGTGCCAGCACCATAGATCGGGGAAATCAGTACTTC. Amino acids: CASTIDRGNQYF. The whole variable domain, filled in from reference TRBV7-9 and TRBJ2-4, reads DTGVSQNPRHKITKRGQNVTFRCDPISEHNRLYWYRQTLGQGPEFLTYFQNEAQLEKSRLLSDRFSAERPKGSFSTLEIQRTEQGDSAMYLCASTIDRGNQYFGAGTRLSVL.

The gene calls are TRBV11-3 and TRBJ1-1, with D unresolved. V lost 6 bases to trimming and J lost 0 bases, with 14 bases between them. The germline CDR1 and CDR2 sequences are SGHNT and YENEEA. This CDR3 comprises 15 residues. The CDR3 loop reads CASSSQVGLNTEAFF. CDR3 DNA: TGTGCCAGCAGTTCGCAGGTGGGCTTGAACACTGAAGCTTTCTTT. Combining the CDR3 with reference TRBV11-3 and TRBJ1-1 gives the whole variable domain EAGVVQSPRYKIIEKKQPVAFWCNPISGHNTLYWYLQNLGQGPELLIRYENEEAVDDSQLPKDRFSAERLKGVDSTLKIQPAELGDSAVYLCASSSQVGLNTEAFFGQGTRLTVV.

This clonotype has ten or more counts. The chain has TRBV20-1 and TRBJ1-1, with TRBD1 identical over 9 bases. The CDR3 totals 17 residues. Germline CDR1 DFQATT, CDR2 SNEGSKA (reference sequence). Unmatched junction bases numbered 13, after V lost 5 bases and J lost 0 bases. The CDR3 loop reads CSAPTAGQGSLNTEAFF. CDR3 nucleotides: TGCAGTGCTCCAACCGCCGGACAGGGGAGTTTGAACACTGAAGCTTTCTTT.

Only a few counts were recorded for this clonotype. DNA for the CDR3: TGTGCCAGCAGCTTTGGTAAATCACCCCTCCACTTT. This sequence encodes CASSFGKSPLHF. V and J are TRBV7-9 and TRBJ1-6; D not certain. V was clipped by 3 bases and J by 10 bases, with 7 bases between them. CDR1 and CDR2 (germline): SEHNR, FQNEAQ (reference sequence). The CDR3 spans 12 residues.

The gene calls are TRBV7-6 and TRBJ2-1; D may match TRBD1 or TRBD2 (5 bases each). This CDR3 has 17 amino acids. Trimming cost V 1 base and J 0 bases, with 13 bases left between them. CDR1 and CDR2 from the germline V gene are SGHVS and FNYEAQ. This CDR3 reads CASSLDGGSSSYNEQFF. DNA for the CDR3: TGTGCCAGCAGCTTAGATGGGGGATCCTCCTCCTACAATGAGCAGTTCTTC.

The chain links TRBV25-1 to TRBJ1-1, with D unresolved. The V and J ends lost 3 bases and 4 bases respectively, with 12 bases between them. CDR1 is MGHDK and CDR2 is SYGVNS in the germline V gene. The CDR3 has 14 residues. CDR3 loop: CASSDPQMGTEAFF. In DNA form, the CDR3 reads TGTGCCAGCAGTGATCCCCAAATGGGCACTGAAGCTTTCTTT.

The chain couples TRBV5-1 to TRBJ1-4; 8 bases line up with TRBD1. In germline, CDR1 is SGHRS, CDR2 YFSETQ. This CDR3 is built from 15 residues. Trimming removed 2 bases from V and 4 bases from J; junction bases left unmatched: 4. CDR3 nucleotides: TGCGCCAGCAGCTTACCGACAGGGGATAATGAAAAACTGTTTTTT. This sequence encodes CASSLPTGDNEKLFF.

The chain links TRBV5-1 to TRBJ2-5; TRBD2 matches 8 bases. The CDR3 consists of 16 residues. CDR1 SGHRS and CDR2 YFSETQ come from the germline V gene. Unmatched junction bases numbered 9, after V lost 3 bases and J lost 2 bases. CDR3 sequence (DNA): TGCGCCAGCAGCTCCGGCCACAGCGGGGGACAAGAGACCCAGTACTTC. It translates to CASSSGHSGGQETQYF.

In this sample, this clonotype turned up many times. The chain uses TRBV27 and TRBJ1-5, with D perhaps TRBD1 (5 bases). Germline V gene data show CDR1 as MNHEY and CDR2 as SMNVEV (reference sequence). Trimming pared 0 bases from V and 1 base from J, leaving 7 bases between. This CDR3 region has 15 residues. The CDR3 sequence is CASSLSGVSNQPQHF. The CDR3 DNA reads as TGTGCCAGCAGTTTATCGGGGGTGAGCAATCAGCCCCAGCATTTT.

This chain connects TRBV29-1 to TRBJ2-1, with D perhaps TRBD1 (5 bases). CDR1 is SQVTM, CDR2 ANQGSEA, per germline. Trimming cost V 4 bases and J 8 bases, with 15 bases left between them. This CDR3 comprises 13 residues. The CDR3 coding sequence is TGCAGCGTTGTGGACACTCCGCGGCATGAGCAGTTCTTC. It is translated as CSVVDTPRHEQFF.

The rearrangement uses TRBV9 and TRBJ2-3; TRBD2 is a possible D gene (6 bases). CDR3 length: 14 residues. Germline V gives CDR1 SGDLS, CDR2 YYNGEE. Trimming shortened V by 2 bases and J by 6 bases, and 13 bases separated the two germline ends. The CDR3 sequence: CASSVGTPGDTQYF. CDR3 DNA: TGTGCCAGCAGCGTTGGGACTCCAGGGGATACGCAGTATTTT. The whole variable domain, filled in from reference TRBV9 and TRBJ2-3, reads DSGVTQTPKHLITATGQRVTLRCSPRSGDLSVYWYQQSLDQGLQFLIQYYNGEERAKGNILERFSAQQFPDLHSELNLSSLELGDSALYFCASSVGTPGDTQYFGPGTRLTVL.

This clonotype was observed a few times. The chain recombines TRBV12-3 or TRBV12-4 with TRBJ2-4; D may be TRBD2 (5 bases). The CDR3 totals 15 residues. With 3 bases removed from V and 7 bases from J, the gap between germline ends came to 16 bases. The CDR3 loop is CASSFRRQSGNIQYF. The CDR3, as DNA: TGTGCCAGCAGTTTTAGGCGACAATCGGGGAACATTCAGTACTTC.

This CDR3 reads CASSPGGEGNLFF. The CDR3 DNA reads as TGTGCCAGCTCCCCAGGGGGCGAAGGAAATCTGTTTTTT. This sequence joins TRBV18 and TRBJ2-2, with 8 bases that match TRBD1. Germline lookup yields CDR1 KGHSH and CDR2 LQKENI. The trim removed 6 bases at V and 14 bases at J, leaving 11 bases unmatched. There are 13 residues in the CDR3.

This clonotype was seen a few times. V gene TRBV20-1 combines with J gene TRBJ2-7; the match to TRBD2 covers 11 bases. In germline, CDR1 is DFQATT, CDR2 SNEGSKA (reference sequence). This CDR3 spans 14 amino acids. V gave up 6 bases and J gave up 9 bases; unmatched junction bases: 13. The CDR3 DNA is TGCAGTGCCAAATCCCCTAGCGGGGGGACGATGCAGTACTTC. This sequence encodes CSAKSPSGGTMQYF.

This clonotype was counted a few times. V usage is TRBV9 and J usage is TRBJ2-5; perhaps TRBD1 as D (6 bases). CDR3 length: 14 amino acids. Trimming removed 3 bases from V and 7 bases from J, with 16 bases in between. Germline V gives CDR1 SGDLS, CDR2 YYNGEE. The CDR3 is CASSAQGFAATQYF. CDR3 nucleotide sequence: TGTGCCAGCAGCGCTCAGGGGTTCGCAGCGACCCAGTACTTC. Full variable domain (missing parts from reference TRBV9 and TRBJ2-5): DSGVTQTPKHLITATGQRVTLRCSPRSGDLSVYWYQQSLDQGLQFLIQYYNGEERAKGNILERFSAQQFPDLHSELNLSSLELGDSALYFCASSAQGFAATQYFGPGTRLLVL.

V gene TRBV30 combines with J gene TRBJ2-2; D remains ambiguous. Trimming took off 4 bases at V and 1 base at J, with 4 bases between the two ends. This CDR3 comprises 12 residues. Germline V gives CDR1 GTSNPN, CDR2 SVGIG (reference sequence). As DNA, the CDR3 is TGTGCCTGGAATGGGAACACCGGGGAGCTGTTTTTT. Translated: CAWNGNTGELFF.

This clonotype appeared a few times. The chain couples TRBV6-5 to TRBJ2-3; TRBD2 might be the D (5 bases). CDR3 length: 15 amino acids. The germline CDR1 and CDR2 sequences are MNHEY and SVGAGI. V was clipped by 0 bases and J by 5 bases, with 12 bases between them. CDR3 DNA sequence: TGTGCCAGCAGTTACTCGGGCCGGGGTGGAGATACGCAGTATTTT. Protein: CASSYSGRGGDTQYF.

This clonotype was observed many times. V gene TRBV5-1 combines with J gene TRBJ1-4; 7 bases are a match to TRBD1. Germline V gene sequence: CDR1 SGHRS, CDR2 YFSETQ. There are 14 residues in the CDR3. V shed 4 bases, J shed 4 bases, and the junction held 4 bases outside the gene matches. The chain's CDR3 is CASSVDRINEKLFF. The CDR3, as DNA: TGCGCCAGCAGCGTGGACAGGATTAATGAAAAACTGTTTTTT.

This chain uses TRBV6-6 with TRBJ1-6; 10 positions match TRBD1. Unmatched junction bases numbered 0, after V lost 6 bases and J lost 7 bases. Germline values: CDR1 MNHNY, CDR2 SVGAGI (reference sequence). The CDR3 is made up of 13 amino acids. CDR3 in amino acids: CASRGQGNSPLHF. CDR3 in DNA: TGTGCCAGCAGGGGACAGGGGAATTCACCCCTCCACTTT.

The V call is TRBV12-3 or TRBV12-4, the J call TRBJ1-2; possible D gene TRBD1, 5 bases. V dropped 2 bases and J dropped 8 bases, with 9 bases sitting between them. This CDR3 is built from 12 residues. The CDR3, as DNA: TGTGCCAGCAGTTTAAGACAGAGGGGCTACACCTTC. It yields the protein CASSLRQRGYTF.

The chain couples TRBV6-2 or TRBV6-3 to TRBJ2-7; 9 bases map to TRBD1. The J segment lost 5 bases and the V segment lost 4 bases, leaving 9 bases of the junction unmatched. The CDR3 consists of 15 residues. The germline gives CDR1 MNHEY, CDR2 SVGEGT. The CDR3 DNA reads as TGTGCCAGCAGTTCCGCCGGGACAGGGTTCAACGAGCAGTACTTC. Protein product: CASSSAGTGFNEQYF.

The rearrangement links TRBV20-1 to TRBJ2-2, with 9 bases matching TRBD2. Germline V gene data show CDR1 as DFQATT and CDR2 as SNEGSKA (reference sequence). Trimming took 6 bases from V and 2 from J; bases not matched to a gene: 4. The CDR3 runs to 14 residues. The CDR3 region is CSALAGANTGELFF. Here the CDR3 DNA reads TGCAGTGCGTTAGCGGGGGCCAACACCGGGGAGCTGTTTTTT.

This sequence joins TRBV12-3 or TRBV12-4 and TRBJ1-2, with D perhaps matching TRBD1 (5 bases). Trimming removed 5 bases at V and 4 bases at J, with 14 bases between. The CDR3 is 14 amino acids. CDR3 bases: TGTGCCAGCAGTGCTCAACAGGAGATCTATGGCTACACCTTC. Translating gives CASSAQQEIYGYTF.

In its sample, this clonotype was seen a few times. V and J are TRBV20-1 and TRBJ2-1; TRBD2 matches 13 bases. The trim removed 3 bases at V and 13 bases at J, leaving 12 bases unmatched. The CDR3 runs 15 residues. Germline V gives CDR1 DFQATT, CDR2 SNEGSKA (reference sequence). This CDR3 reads CSARGLTLAGGQQFF. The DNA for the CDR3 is TGCAGTGCTAGGGGTTTGACACTAGCGGGGGGGCAACAGTTCTTC.

The CDR3 bases are TGCAGTGCTTACCGACCCGGGACCCGAGGAGAGACCCAGTACTTC. Translating gives CSAYRPGTRGETQYF. This chain connects TRBV20-1 to TRBJ2-5; D possibly matches TRBD1 or TRBD2 (5 bases each). Germline CDR1 and CDR2: DFQATT and SNEGSKA (reference sequence). The CDR3 sequence is 15 residues long. V lost 5 bases and J 4 bases, leaving 20 bases between the germline ends.